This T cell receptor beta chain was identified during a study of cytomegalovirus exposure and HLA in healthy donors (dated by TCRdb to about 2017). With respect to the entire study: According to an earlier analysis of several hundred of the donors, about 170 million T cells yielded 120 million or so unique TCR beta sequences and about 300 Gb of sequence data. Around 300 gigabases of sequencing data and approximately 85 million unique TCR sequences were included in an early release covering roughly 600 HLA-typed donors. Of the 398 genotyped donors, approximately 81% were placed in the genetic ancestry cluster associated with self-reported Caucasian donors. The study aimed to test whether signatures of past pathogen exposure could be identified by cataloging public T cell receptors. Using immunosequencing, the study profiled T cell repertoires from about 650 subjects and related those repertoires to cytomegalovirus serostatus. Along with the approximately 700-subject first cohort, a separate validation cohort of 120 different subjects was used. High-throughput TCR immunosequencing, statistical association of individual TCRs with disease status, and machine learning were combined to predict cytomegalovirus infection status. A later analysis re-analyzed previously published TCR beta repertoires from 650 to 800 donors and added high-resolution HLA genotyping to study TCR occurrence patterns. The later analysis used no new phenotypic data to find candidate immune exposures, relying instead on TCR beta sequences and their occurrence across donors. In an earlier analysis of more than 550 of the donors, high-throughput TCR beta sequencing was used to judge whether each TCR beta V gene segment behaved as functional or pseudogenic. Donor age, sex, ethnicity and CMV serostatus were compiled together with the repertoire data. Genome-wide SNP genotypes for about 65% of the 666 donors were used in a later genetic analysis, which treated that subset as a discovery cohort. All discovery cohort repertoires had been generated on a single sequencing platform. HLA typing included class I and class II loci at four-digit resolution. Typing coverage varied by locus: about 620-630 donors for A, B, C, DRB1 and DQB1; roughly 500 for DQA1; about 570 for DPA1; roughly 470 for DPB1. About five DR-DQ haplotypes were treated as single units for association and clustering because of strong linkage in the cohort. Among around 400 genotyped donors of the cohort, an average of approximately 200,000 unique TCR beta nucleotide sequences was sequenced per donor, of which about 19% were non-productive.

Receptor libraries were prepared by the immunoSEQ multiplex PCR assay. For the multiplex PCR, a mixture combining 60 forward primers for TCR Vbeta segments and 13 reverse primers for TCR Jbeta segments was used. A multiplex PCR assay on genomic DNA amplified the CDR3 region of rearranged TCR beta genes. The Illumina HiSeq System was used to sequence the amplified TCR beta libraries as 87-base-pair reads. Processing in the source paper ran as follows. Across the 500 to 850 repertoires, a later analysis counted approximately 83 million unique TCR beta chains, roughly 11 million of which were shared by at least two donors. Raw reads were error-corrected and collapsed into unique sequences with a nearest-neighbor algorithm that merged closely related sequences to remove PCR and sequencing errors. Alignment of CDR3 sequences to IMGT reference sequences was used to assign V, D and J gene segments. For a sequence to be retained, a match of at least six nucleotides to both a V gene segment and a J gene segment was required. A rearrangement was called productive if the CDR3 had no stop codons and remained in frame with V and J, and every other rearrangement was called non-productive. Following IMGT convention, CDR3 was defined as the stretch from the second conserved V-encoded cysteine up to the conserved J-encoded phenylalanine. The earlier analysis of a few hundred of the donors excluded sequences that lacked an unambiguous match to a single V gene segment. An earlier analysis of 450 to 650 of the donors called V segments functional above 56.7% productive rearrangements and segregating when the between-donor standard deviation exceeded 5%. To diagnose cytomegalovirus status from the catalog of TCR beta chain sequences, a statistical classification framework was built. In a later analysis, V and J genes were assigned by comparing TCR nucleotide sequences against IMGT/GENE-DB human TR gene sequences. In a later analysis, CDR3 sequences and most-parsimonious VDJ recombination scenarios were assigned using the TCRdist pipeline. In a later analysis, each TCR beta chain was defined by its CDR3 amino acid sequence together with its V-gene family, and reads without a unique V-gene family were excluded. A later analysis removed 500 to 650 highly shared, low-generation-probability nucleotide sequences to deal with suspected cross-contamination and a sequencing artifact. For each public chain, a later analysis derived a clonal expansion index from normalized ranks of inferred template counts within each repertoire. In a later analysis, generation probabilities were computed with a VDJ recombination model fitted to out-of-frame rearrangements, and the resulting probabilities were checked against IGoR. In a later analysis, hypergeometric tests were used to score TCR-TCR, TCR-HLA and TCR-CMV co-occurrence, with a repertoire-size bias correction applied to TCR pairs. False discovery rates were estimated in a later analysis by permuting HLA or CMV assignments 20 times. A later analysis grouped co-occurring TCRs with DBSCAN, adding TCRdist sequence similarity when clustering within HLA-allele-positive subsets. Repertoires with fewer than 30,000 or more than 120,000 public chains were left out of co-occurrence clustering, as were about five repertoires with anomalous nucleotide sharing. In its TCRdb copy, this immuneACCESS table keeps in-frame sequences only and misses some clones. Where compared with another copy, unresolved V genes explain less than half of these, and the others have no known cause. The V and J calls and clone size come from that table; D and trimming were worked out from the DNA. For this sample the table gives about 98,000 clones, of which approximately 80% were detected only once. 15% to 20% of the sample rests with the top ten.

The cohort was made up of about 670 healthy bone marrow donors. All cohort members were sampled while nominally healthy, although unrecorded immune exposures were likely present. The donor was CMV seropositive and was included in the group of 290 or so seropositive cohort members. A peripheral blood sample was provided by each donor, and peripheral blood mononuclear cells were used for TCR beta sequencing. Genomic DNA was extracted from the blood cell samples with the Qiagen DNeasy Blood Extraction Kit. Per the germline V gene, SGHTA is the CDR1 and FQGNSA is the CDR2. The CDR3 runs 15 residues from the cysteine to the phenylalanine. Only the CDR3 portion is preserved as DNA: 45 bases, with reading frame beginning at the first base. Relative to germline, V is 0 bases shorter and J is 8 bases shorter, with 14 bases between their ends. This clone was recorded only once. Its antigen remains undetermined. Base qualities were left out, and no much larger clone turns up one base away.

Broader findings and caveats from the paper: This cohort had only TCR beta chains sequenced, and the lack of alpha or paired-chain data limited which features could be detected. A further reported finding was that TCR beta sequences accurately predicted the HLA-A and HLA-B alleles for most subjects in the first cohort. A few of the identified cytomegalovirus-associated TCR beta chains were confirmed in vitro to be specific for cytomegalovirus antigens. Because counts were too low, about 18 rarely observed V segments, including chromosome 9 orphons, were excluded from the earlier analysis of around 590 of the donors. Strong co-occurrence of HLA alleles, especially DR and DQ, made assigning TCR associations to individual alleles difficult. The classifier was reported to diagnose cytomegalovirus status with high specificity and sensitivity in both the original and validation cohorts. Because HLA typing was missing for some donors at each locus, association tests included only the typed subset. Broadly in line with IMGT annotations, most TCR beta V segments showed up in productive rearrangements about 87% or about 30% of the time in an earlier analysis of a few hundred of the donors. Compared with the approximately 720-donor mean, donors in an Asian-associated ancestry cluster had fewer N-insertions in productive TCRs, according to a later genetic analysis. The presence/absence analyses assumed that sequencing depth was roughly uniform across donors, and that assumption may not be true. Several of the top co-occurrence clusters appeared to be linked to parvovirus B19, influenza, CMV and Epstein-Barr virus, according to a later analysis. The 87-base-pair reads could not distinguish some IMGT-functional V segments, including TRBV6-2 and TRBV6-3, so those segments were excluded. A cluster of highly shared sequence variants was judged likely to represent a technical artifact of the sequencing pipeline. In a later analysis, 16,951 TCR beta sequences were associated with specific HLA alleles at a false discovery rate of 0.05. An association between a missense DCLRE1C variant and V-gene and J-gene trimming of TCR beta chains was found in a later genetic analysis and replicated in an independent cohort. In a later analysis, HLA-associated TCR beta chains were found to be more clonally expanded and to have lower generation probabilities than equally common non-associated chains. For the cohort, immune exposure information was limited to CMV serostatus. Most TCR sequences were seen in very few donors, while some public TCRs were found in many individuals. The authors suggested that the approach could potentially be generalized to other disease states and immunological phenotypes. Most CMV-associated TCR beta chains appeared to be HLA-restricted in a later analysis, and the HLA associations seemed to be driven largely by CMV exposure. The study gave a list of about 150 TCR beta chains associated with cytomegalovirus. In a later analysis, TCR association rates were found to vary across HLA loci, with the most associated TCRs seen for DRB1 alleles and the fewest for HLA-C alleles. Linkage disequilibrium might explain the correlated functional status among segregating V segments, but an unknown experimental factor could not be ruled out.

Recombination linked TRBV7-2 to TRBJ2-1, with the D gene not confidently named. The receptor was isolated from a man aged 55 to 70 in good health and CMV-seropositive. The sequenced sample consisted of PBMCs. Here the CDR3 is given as CASSLASELSHEQFF. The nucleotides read TGTGCCAGCAGCTTAGCGTCGGAGTTATCCCATGAGCAGTTCTTC.